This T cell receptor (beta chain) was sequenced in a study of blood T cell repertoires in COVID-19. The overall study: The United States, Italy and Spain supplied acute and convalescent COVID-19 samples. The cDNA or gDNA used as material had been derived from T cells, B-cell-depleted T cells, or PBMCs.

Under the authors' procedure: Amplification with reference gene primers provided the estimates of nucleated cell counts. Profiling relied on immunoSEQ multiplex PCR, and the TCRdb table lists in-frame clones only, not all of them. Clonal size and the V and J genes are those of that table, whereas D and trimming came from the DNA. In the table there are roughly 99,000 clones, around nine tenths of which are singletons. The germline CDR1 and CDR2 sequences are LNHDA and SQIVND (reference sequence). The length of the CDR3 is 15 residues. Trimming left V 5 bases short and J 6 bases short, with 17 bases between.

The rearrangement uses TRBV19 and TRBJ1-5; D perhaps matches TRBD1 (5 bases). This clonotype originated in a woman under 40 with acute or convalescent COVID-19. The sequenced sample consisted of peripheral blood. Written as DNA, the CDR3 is TGTGCCAGTAGTTCAGGGTTCATAGTAGGTCAGCCCCAGCATTTT. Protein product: CASSSGFIVGQPQHF.